The 27 T cell receptor beta chains below come from one sample, sequenced in a study of tumor-infiltrating lymphocytes in primary liver carcinoma. Taking about 17-32 mg of unsorted bulk tissue, the authors co-extracted RNA and DNA. The template, 500 ng total RNA, yielded TCR beta cDNA made with a constant-region primer. ARM-PCR was slightly modified, and three nested multiplex PCR rounds with it gave rise to the TCR beta libraries. With TRBV1-TRBV30 forward primers and a C-beta reverse primer, the first two PCR rounds were run for 10 to 11 cycles each. TCRdb re-called the multiplex PCR reads with MiXCR, one entry per CDR3 protein. The data show 95,000 to 150,000 distinct CDR3 sequences, less than 80% seen once. Sequencing used liver tumor tissue from sampling region 1. Specified subset: tumor region T1, superior pole. The source of these receptors is a woman aged 60-70 years with primary liver carcinoma and hepatitis B virus infection.

This clonotype was recorded a few times. The gene calls are TRBV7-9 and TRBJ2-1; 12 bases agree with TRBD2. Trimming took 5 bases from V and 5 from J; bases not matched to a gene: 4. The germline CDR1 and CDR2 sequences are SEHNR and FQNEAQ (reference sequence). The CDR3 contains 15 residues. The chain's CDR3 is CASSPGLAGDNEQFF. CDR3 coding DNA: TGTGCCAGCAGCCCGGGACTAGCGGGTGACAATGAGCAGTTCTTC.

This chain uses TRBV5-1 with TRBJ2-1; the D gene could be TRBD1 or TRBD2 (5 bases each). This CDR3 is 15 amino acids long. V was cut by 7 bases and J by 0 bases, with 14 bases left in between. The germline V gene encodes CDR1 SGHRS and CDR2 YFSETQ. The CDR3 loop is CASGQGVSSYNEQFF. In nucleotides, the CDR3 is TGCGCCAGCGGTCAGGGAGTAAGCTCCTACAATGAGCAGTTCTTC. Variable domain in full (rest from reference TRBV5-1 and TRBJ2-1): KAGVTQTPRYLIKTRGQQVTLSCSPISGHRSVSWYQQTPGQGLQFLFEYFSETQRNKGNFPGRFSGRQFSNSRSEMNVSTLELGDSALYLCASGQGVSSYNEQFFGPGTRLTVL.

The chain joins TRBV12-5 to TRBJ2-1, with TRBD2 matching 8 bases. CDR3 length: 17 amino acids. Germline assignment: CDR1 LGHNT and CDR2 FRNRAP. The trim removed 1 base at V and 7 bases at J, leaving 12 bases unmatched. For the CDR3, the DNA is TGTGCTAGTGGTTTGGATAAACCAGCGGGAGAATTGAATGAGCAGTTCTTC. It yields the protein CASGLDKPAGELNEQFF.

Regarding this clonotype: The junction does not match germline at one end; this may be a read error. The V and J genes are TRBV11-2 and TRBJ2-7; D is possibly TRBD1 (5 bases). CDR3 size: 14 residues. CDR1 is SGHAT and CDR2 is FQNNGV in the germline V gene. CDR3 in DNA: TGTGCGAGCAGCTTAGGGGCCGACGTCTACGAGCAGTACTTC. The encoded protein is CASSLGADVYEQYF. The whole variable domain, remainder taken from reference TRBV11-2 and TRBJ2-7, is EAGVAQSPRYKIIEKRQSVAFWCNPISGHATLYWYQQILGQGPKLLIQFQNNGVVDDSQLPKDRFSAERLKGVDSTLKIQPAKLEDSAVYLCASSLGADVYEQYFGPGTRLTVT.

The table lists this clonotype with many counts. This chain uses TRBV4-1 with TRBJ1-2; perhaps TRBD1 as D (5 bases). Germline-derived CDR1 and CDR2 are MGHRA and YSYEKL. Trimming cost V 0 bases and J 2 bases, with 13 bases left between them. The CDR3 has 16 amino acids. CDR3 DNA: TGCGCCAGCAGCCAAGATTGGGGGGGGACCAACTATGGCTACACCTTC. Translated, it gives CASSQDWGGTNYGYTF.

As for this clonotype: With a much larger clone just one base away, this may be a read error. The chain carries TRBV5-4 and TRBJ2-5; 10 bases line up with TRBD1. CDR1 is SGHNT, CDR2 YYREEE, per germline (reference sequence). The CDR3 loop spans 15 amino acids. CDR3 region: CASSSGQGRSEAQYF. Written as DNA, the CDR3 is TGTGCCAGCAGCTCGGGACAGGGGAGGTCAGAGGCCCAGTACTTC.

The CDR3 sequence is CASSLWTGGRPDEQYF. The DNA of the CDR3 is TGTGCCAGCAGTTTATGGACAGGGGGCCGTCCGGATGAGCAGTACTTC. The V gene is TRBV28, the J gene TRBJ2-7, with 10 bases aligning to TRBD1. The ends lost 0 bases at V and 7 bases at J; junction bases unmatched: 9. The CDR3 length is 16 residues. Per germline, CDR1 MDHEN and CDR2 SYDVKM. Together with reference TRBV28 and TRBJ2-7, the CDR3 gives the full variable domain: DVKVTQSSRYLVKRTGEKVFLECVQDMDHENMFWYRQDPGLGLRLIYFSYDVKMKEKGDIPEGYSVSREKKERFSLILESASTNQTSMYLCASSLWTGGRPDEQYFGPGTRLTVT.

The chain uses TRBV20-1 and TRBJ2-7, with 7 bases aligning to TRBD1. The trim removed 3 bases at V and 1 base at J, leaving 6 bases unmatched. Germline values: CDR1 DFQATT, CDR2 SNEGSKA (reference sequence). This CDR3 is 14 amino acids long. CDR3 DNA sequence: TGCAGTGCTAGCTCCGGGACAGCTTCCTACGAGCAGTACTTC. Translation: CSASSGTASYEQYF.

With respect to this clonotype: A much larger clone differs by one base, so this may be a read error. The chain couples TRBV4-1 to TRBJ1-3; D unclear. CDR1 is MGHRA and CDR2 is YSYEKL in the germline V gene. Trimming stripped 0 bases from V and 5 bases from J, with 8 bases between. This CDR3 region has 14 residues. CDR3 nucleotide sequence: TGCGCCAGCAGCCAAGAAACCGATCGAAACACCATATATTTT. It translates to CASSQETDRNTIYF.

As concerns this clonotype: One end of the junction fails to match germline, which may point to a read error. J is TRBJ2-7 and V is TRBV14, with 8 bases aligning to TRBD2. Per germline, CDR1 SGHDN and CDR2 FVKESK. There are 20 residues in the CDR3. The CDR3 DNA is TGTGCCAGCAGCAAAGAAGGAAGCGGGAGCCTGAAGAGTCGTTCATACGAGCAGTACTTC. This encodes CASSKEGSGSLKSRSYEQYF.

Notes on this clonotype: Since a much larger clone is just one base distant, this may be a read error. The chain links TRBV6-5 to TRBJ1-1, with TRBD1 as a possible D gene (5 bases). This CDR3 has 13 residues. Germline loops: CDR1 MNHEY, CDR2 SVGAGI. With 1 base removed from V and 13 bases from J, the gap between germline ends came to 16 bases. As DNA, the CDR3 is TGTGCCAGCAGTTACTTTACTACAGGAGTAGGTTTCTTT. Protein product: CASSYFTTGVGFF.

This clonotype was seen just once. This CDR3 fails to terminate in the conserved phenylalanine or tryptophan, so it likely reflects a read error. The gene calls are TRBV11-2 and TRBJ2-3, with D tentatively TRBD1 (6 bases). Germline V gene sequence: CDR1 SGHAT, CDR2 FQNNGV. The CDR3 runs 15 residues. CDR3 amino acids: CVSSQNAGEADTQYS. In DNA, the CDR3 is TGTGTCAGCAGCCAAAACGCAGGGGAAGCAGATACGCAGTATTCT.

About this clonotype itself: Likely a read error: the CDR3 ends without its conserved phenylalanine or tryptophan. The V call is TRBV11-3, the J call TRBJ2-3, with 11 nucleotides matching TRBD2. Germline lookup yields CDR1 SGHNT and CDR2 YENEEA. This CDR3 region has 15 residues. The CDR3 coding sequence is TGTGCCAGCAGCTTAGGACTAGCGGGACTAGATACTCAGTATTCT. The encoded protein is CASSLGLAGLDTQYS.

Many counts were recorded for this clonotype. The chain links TRBV7-9 to TRBJ2-3; D is perhaps TRBD2 (5 bases). V lost 5 bases to trimming and J lost 2 bases, with 14 bases between them. The CDR3 consists of 15 residues. CDR1 SEHNR and CDR2 FQNEAQ come from the germline V gene (reference sequence). CDR3 sequence (DNA): TGTGCCAGCAGCCCCCGGGGTACATACACAGATACGCAGTATTTT. The encoded protein is CASSPRGTYTDTQYF.

This clonotype was counted a few times. The rearrangement links TRBV7-9 to TRBJ2-3, with 11 nucleotides matching TRBD2. The CDR3 sequence is 19 residues long. Germline CDR1 reads SEHNR; CDR2 reads FQNEAQ (reference sequence). J gave up 2 bases and V 5 bases, and 15 bases lay outside the gene matches. This chain's CDR3 is CASSKGLAGGPNNTDTQYF. Here the CDR3 DNA reads TGTGCCAGCAGCAAGGGGCTAGCGGGAGGTCCGAACAACACAGATACGCAGTATTTT.

The genes are TRBV6-6 and TRBJ1-6, with a tentative D call TRBD1 (6 bases). Germline V gives CDR1 MNHNY, CDR2 SVGAGI (reference sequence). CDR3 size: 15 residues. V lost 2 bases and J 8 bases, leaving 13 bases between the germline ends. This CDR3 is CASSYQRGGHSPLHF. For the CDR3, the DNA is TGTGCCAGCAGTTACCAAAGAGGGGGGCATTCACCCCTCCACTTT.

With regard to this clonotype: Relative to the germline gene, one junction end is altered; a read error may explain this. The CDR3 reads CTSSEGGGNLPQHF. CDR3 coding DNA: TGCACCAGCAGCGAAGGAGGTGGCAATCTGCCCCAGCATTTT. The chain has TRBV5-1 and TRBJ1-5; the D is unclear. This CDR3 is 14 amino acids long. The germline V gene has CDR1 SGHRS and CDR2 YFSETQ.

The chain is built from TRBV20-1 and TRBJ1-5; D not resolved. The CDR3 totals 14 residues. Germline lookup yields CDR1 DFQATT and CDR2 SNEGSKA (reference sequence). Trimming left V 3 bases short and J 3 bases short, with 12 bases between. The CDR3 loop reads CSASPAGYNQPQHF. In DNA form, the CDR3 reads TGCAGTGCTAGCCCCGCGGGTTACAATCAGCCCCAGCATTTT.

Comment on this clonotype: This could be a read error, since a much larger clone is one nucleotide away. The CDR3 does not close with the conserved phenylalanine or tryptophan, likely indicating a read error. This chain's CDR3 is CAIRSSGNTIYS. The DNA of the CDR3 is TGTGCCATCAGAAGTTCTGGAAACACCATATATTCT. This chain connects TRBV10-3 to TRBJ1-3; the D is unclear. This CDR3 spans 12 amino acids. V was pared by 6 bases and J by 1 base, with 4 bases between. The germline V gene encodes CDR1 ENHRY and CDR2 SYGVKD.

This chain connects TRBV14 to TRBJ2-5; perhaps TRBD2 as D (5 bases). Trimming removed 0 bases from V and 11 bases from J, with 19 bases in between. There are 15 residues in the CDR3. Germline V CDR1 and CDR2: SGHDN, FVKESK. The CDR3 nucleotides are TGTGCCAGCAGCCAAGATCTAGCCATTCAAGAGGCACAGTACTTC. This gives the protein CASSQDLAIQEAQYF.

Regarding this clonotype: This sequence may be a read error, since a much larger clone differs from it by one base. The chain is built from TRBV6-2 or TRBV6-3 and TRBJ2-1; TRBD2 agrees at 9 bases. V was clipped by 2 bases and J by 0 bases; unmatched bases: 8. Germline V gene sequence: CDR1 MNHEY, CDR2 SVGEGT. The CDR3 is made up of 18 amino acids. The CDR3 protein is CASSYHRLAALSYNEQFF. Here the CDR3 DNA reads TGTGCCAGCAGTTACCATCGACTAGCGGCCCTCTCCTACAATGAGCAGTTCTTC.

With regard to this clonotype: A much larger clone is a single base away; this may be a read error. The CDR3 protein is CARSPHNEQFF. CDR3 sequence (DNA): TGTGCCAGGAGTCCCCACAATGAGCAGTTCTTC. V gene TRBV6-6 combines with J gene TRBJ2-1; no definite D call. V was shortened by 9 bases and J by 5 bases, with 8 bases between the two germline ends. CDR1 and CDR2 (germline): MNHNY, SVGAGI (reference sequence). The CDR3 is made up of 11 amino acids.

As for this clonotype: The germline gene is not matched at one end of the junction; a read error may be the cause. This rearrangement joins TRBV24-1 to TRBJ2-2; either TRBD1 or TRBD2 may supply D (5 bases each). The germline gives CDR1 KGHDR, CDR2 SFDVKD. CDR3 size: 16 residues. CDR3 in amino acids: CATSGRGSKNTGDLFF. The CDR3 DNA reads TGTGCCACCAGTGGTAGGGGAAGCAAGAACACCGGGGATCTGTTTTTT.

This clonotype has just one count. This may come from a read error, since a much larger clone is one base off. The J gene is TRBJ2-7, the V gene TRBV6-2 or TRBV6-3; TRBD1 or TRBD2 may be the D gene (5 bases each). V gave up 6 bases and J gave up 7 bases, with 19 bases separating them. CDR1 is MNHEY and CDR2 is SVGEGT in the germline V gene. The CDR3 is 14 residues long. This CDR3 is CASSFGAPFTEQYF. DNA for the CDR3: TGTGCCAGCAGCTTCGGGGCTCCGTTTACTGAGCAGTACTTC.

About this clonotype: Germline is not matched at one junction end, which may reflect a read error. The chain uses TRBV11-2 and TRBJ2-7; D gene uncertain. Germline-derived CDR1 and CDR2 are SGHAT and FQNNGV. The CDR3 has 15 amino acids. This CDR3 is CASSLDQTASYVQYF. The CDR3 DNA follows: TGTGCCAGCAGTTTAGATCAAACAGCGTCCTACGTGCAGTACTTC.

The J gene is TRBJ1-2, the V gene TRBV5-1; maybe TRBD1 (6 bases). The germline CDR1 and CDR2 sequences are SGHRS and YFSETQ. This CDR3 region has 12 residues. The V and J ends lost 2 bases and 6 bases respectively, with 8 bases between them. For the CDR3, the DNA is TGCGCCAGCAGCTTCGGGGGCGATGGCTACACCTTC. This encodes CASSFGGDGYTF.

This clonotype was recorded at least ten times. The V and J genes are TRBV4-1 and TRBJ1-5; TRBD1 aligns across 10 bases. The trim removed 0 bases at V and 6 bases at J, leaving 2 bases unmatched. Germline CDR1 and CDR2: MGHRA and YSYEKL. CDR3 length: 15 amino acids. The CDR3 coding sequence is TGCGCCAGCAGCCAAGATAGGACAGGGGGTCAGCCCCAGCATTTT. This encodes CASSQDRTGGQPQHF.